These 11 T cell receptor beta chains share one sample of origin, sequenced in a study of CD8 T cells in Susac syndrome. cDNA came from about 0.5 to 1 ug RNA primed by random hexamers. Using its own MiXCR run on the immunoSEQ multiplex PCR reads, TCRdb lists one record per CDR3 protein. The sample has more than 150,000 distinct CDR3 sequences, 90% to 97% seen once. Sequenced material: CD4+ T cells from PBMCs. These receptors originate from a human donor with Susac syndrome.

The chain links TRBV3-1 to TRBJ2-5; tentatively, D is TRBD2 (6 bases). The V gene's germline CDR1 is LGHDT and CDR2 YNNKEL (reference sequence). The V end lost 3 bases, the J end lost 3 bases, and 14 bases lay between the germline ends. The CDR3 totals 15 residues. CDR3 coding DNA: TGTGCCAGCAGCCACATGCCGGGACTGGAAGAGACCCAGTACTTC. Encoded protein: CASSHMPGLEETQYF.

V and J are TRBV11-2 and TRBJ2-4; weak D call: TRBD1 (5 bases). CDR3 size: 14 residues. In germline, CDR1 is SGHAT, CDR2 FQNNGV. The V end lost 1 base, the J end lost 8 bases, and 12 bases lay between the germline ends. The CDR3 loop is CASSLGYRGHIQYF. The DNA for the CDR3 is TGTGCCAGCAGCTTAGGGTATAGGGGTCACATTCAGTACTTC.

This chain connects TRBV2 to TRBJ2-1, with a tentative D call TRBD2 (5 bases). The germline V gene has CDR1 SNHLY and CDR2 FYNNEI. V lost 5 bases, J lost 8 bases, and 10 bases lay in between. CDR3 size: 12 residues. DNA of the CDR3: TGTGCCAGCAGTAGTTACGGGGATGAGCAGTTCTTC. Its protein is CASSSYGDEQFF.

The rearrangement uses TRBV30 and TRBJ1-2; D is undetermined. V was shortened by 3 bases and J by 4 bases, with 9 bases between the two germline ends. Germline V lookup: CDR1 GTSNPN, CDR2 SVGIG (reference sequence). The CDR3 extends over 12 amino acids. The CDR3 loop reads CAWSPEGYGYTF. Here the CDR3 DNA reads TGTGCCTGGAGCCCGGAGGGCTATGGCTACACCTTC.

This chain links TRBV30 with TRBJ1-5; D is perhaps TRBD1 (6 bases). The V end was cut by 2 bases, the J end by 4 bases, with 15 bases between. CDR1 and CDR2 (germline): GTSNPN, SVGIG (reference sequence). The CDR3 length is 15 residues. The CDR3 DNA is TGTGCCTGGAGTCCCCGGAACAGGGAAAATCAGCCCCAGCATTTT. Translating it yields CAWSPRNRENQPQHF.

The chain has TRBV2 and TRBJ2-1; D gene uncertain. The ends were cut back, 6 bases at V and 10 bases at J, with 10 bases in the middle. The CDR3 runs 11 residues. CDR1 is SNHLY, CDR2 FYNNEI, per germline. CDR3: CASRRLEEQFF. The DNA for the CDR3 is TGTGCCAGCAGGCGCCTGGAAGAGCAGTTCTTC. Combining the CDR3 with reference TRBV2 and TRBJ2-1 gives the whole variable domain EPEVTQTPSHQVTQMGQEVILRCVPISNHLYFYWYRQILGQKVEFLVSFYNNEISEKSEIFDDQFSVERPDGSNFTLKIRSTKLEDSAMYFCASRRLEEQFFGPGTRLTVL.

The chain carries TRBV12-3 or TRBV12-4 and TRBJ1-5; the D is unclear. Trimming removed 5 bases from V and 7 bases from J, with 12 bases in between. There are 13 residues in the CDR3. The CDR3 reads CASSPRIQQPQHF. In DNA form, the CDR3 reads TGTGCCAGCAGTCCACGGATCCAGCAGCCCCAGCATTTT.

The chain employs TRBV3-1 and TRBJ2-2, with D perhaps TRBD1 or TRBD2 (5 bases each). V was cut by 4 bases and J by 4 bases, with 13 bases left in between. CDR1 and CDR2 from the germline V gene are LGHDT and YNNKEL (reference sequence). The CDR3 covers 15 residues. CDR3 sequence (DNA): TGTGCCAGCAGCCTTTCCGGGACGATCACCGGGGAGCTGTTTTTT. Its protein is CASSLSGTITGELFF.

The rearrangement joins TRBV12-3 or TRBV12-4 to TRBJ2-2; D unresolved. The CDR3 consists of 14 residues. V was shortened by 2 bases and J by 7 bases, with 11 bases between the two germline ends. CDR3 DNA: TGTGCCAGCAGTTTAACCGCCTCTAGCGGGGAGCTGTTTTTT. It specifies CASSLTASSGELFF.

The V and J genes are TRBV5-1 and TRBJ2-2, with TRBD2 as a possible D gene (5 bases). CDR3 length: 16 amino acids. The V and J ends lost 0 bases and 5 bases respectively, with 14 bases between them. Germline V gene lookup returns CDR1 SGHRS and CDR2 YFSETQ. The DNA for the CDR3 is TGCGCCAGCAGCTTGGCGAGGGCCTTCTCTACCGGGGAGCTGTTTTTT. As protein: CASSLARAFSTGELFF.

The count of this clonotype is one. The chain employs TRBV5-1 and TRBJ2-2, with D perhaps matching TRBD1 (6 bases). CDR3 length equals 17 residues. Per germline, CDR1 SGHRS and CDR2 YFSETQ. Trimming shortened V by 2 bases and J by 2 bases, and 16 bases separated the two germline ends. CDR3 region: CASSFGPGHPNTGELFF. CDR3 sequence (DNA): TGCGCCAGCAGCTTTGGACCGGGACACCCTAACACCGGGGAGCTGTTTTTT.